The clone carrying this T cell receptor (beta chain) was counted a single time. Its specificity is unknown. Germline CDR1 reads MNHEY; CDR2 reads SMNVEV (reference sequence). The CDR3 is 14 amino acids. V was shortened by 6 bases and J by 2 bases, with 13 bases between the two germline ends. Here immunoSEQ multiplex PCR was the method, and the copy in TCRdb shows in-frame clones only, minus some. The table has 50,000 or so clones, about 87% seen once. The data derive from a study of OX40 agonist ivuxolimab in advanced cancers. Across the study: Ivuxolimab, an agonistic anti-OX40 (CD134) antibody, was given to patients. Study-level results: Some of the nonresponding patients also showed low levels of normalized T-cell clonal expansion. More expanded clones were found, on average, in CD8+ than in CD4+ T cells.

The receptor's source is an adult with an advanced solid tumor such as melanoma, head and neck, liver or kidney cancer. The chain is built from TRBV27 and TRBJ1-1; tentative D call: TRBD1 (5 bases). The material sequenced was CD4+ or CD8+ T cells sorted from blood, taken in a trial of the OX40 agonist ivuxolimab. CDR3 residues: CASRRRERNTEAFF. In DNA, the CDR3 is TGTGCCAGCAGGCGCAGGGAGAGAAACACTGAAGCTTTCTTT.